This T cell receptor beta chain appears in the sequencing data of a study of memory CD8 T cells in hepatitis C reinfection (dated by TCRdb to about 2017). About the investigation overall: A few donors spontaneously resolved two consecutive HCV infections, while two donors cleared a primary infection but became chronically infected after reinfection. Pre-reinfection samples were collected between 55 and 20 weeks before reinfection was detected. HCV reinfection was defined as a positive HCV RNA test following two negative tests taken at least 60 days apart. Between 2009 and 2012, about 5 reinfection cases with stored pre-reinfection samples were identified. Across an HCV reinfection episode in about 5 donors, the study followed the TCR beta repertoire of virus-specific CD8 T cells over time. Participants who had resolved a prior HCV infection were followed every 3 months in the reinfection study.

The time point label, as the study defines it: pre-reinfection, 55 to 20 weeks before reinfection detection. Sorted cells were sequenced directly ex vivo, without in vitro expansion prior to TCR sequencing. The donors were people who inject drugs and were enrolled in Canada's Montreal Acute Hepatitis C Cohort Study (HEPCO). As controls, total naive CD8 T cells, sorted as viable CD3+ CD8+ CD45RO-, were obtained from two donors at each of the three reinfection time points. Before sorting, cryopreserved peripheral blood mononuclear cells were thawed and used as the source for purifying CD8 T cells. The MACS CD8+ T cell Isolation Kit was used to enrich CD8 T cells by negative selection. A BD FACSAria II sorter with FACSDiva software was used for cell sorting, and FlowJo was used for data analysis. The CDR3 goes from the cysteine to the phenylalanine over 16 residues. Just CDR3 DNA is preserved here, 48 bases in frame from base 1. From V the trimming removes 0 bases and from J it removes 1 base, while the gene matches leave 6 bases of the junction unaccounted for. Sequences SGHNT (CDR1) and YYREEE (CDR2) are obtained from the germline V gene (reference sequence).

Here is what the overall study found, with its caveats: With only four to six donors, the study could not reach definitive conclusions about public clonotypes linked to secondary clearance.

Library preparation used the immunoSEQ multiplex PCR assay. Genomic DNA was extracted from sorted cells, and the TCR beta V, D and J regions were sequenced by Adaptive Biotechnologies' automated high-throughput method. CDR3 regions were amplified with a two-step, bias-controlled multiplex PCR. An Illumina instrument was used to sequence the amplified TCR beta libraries. In the source study's methods: The demultiplexed reads were processed to cut down on amplification and sequencing bias, and the IMGT database was used to assign CDR3 sequences to gene families. Repertoire data were analyzed with ImmunoSEQ software version 2.0. Clonotype lists were filtered to remove out-of-frame sequences as well as sequences containing stop codons in the CDR3. Any clonotype with a frequency under 0.01% was left out, since that frequency corresponded to less than one cell. Richness was calculated by dividing observed richness by input cell number, and evenness was calculated by dividing Shannon entropy by log observed richness. Repertoire diversity and the similarity between time points were measured using Simpson diversity and Morisita-Horn overlap indices. Each clonotype was placed into one of four groups: dominant (>1%), sub-dominant (0.5-0.99%), low abundance (0.1-0.49%) or lowest abundance (<0.1%). A germline index was calculated as total CDR3 length minus total nucleotide additions, divided by total CDR3 length. TCRdb carries this immuneACCESS record with in-frame sequences only. Its versions omit some clonotypes, under half of them owing to an unresolved V gene in the studies checked, with the rest unexplained. That table furnishes V, J and clone size, whereas the DNA furnished D and trimming. The sample table shows about 50,000 clones, and about 90% are seen once. The ten largest clones capture 0.95% to 1.1% of the sample.

Remarks on this clone: Its antigen is currently not known. No base-level quality is on record; no much larger clone is a single base apart.

The chain joins TRBV5-4 to TRBJ2-5, with 7 junctional bases fitting TRBD2. Material: naive CD8+ T cells sorted from blood. The cell subset or site label here, explained by the study, means: total naive CD8+CD45RO- T cells. This TCR was recovered from a man between 18 and 35 years old with hepatitis C virus infection. The DNA sequence is as follows: TGTGCCAGCAGCTTGGCCGTCGGGACTATCCAAGAGACCCAGTACTTC. Its translation is CASSLAVGTIQETQYF.